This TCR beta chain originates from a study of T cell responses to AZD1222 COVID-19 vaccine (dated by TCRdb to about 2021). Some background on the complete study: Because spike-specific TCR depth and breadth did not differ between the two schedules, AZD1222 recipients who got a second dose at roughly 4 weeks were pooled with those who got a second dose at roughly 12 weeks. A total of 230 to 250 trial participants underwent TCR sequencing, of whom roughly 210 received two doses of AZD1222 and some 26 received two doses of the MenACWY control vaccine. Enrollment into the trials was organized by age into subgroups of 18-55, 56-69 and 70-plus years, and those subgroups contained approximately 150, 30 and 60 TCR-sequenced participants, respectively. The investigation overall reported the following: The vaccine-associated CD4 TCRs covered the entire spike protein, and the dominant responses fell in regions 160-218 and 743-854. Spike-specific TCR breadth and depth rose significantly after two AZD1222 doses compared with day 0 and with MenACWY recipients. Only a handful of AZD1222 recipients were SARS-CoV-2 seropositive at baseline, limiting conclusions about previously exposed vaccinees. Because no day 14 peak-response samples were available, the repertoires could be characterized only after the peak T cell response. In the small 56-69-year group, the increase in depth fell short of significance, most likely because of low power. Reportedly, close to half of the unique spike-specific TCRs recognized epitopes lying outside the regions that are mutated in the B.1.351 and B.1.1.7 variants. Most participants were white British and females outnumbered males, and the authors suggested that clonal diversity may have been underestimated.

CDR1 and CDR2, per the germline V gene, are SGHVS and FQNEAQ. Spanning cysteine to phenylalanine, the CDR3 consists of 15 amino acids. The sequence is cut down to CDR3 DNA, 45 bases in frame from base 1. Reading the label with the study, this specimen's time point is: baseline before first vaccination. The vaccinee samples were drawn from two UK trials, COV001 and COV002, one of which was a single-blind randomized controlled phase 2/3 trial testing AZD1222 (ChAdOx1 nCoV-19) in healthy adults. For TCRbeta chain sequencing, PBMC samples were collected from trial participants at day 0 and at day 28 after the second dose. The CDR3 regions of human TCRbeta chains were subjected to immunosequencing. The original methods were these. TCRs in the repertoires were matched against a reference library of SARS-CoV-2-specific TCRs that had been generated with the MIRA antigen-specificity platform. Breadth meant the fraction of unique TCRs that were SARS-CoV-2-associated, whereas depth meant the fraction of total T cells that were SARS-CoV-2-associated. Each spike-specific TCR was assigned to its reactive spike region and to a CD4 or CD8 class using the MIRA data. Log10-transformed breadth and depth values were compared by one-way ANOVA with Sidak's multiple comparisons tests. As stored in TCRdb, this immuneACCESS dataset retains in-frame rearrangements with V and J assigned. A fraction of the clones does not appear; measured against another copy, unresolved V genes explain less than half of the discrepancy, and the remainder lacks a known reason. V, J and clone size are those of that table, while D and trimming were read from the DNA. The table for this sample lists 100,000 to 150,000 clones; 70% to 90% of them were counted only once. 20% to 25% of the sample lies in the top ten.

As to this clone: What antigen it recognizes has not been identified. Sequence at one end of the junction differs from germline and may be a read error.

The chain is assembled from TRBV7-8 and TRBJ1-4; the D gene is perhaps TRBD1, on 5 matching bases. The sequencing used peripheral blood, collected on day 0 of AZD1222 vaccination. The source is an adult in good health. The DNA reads TGCCACTTCCAGCAGGGTACAGCAACTAATGAAAAACTGTTTTTT. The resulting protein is CHFQQGTATNEKLFF.